This T cell receptor beta chain was captured by sequencing in a study of post-analysis software for immune sequencing data. Findings of the study overall: Patients carried roughly 5 TRBV segments more frequently than controls did, and TRBV5-6, TRBV5-1 and TRBV20-1 were among them.

In this sample, this clonotype turned up a few times. As yet, its antigen is unknown. The germline gives CDR1 SQVTM, CDR2 ANQGSEA. Trimming left V 6 bases short and J 4 bases short, with 15 bases between. The CDR3 sequence is 14 residues long. TCR beta libraries were prepared from cDNA with unique molecular identifiers. The source material, roughly 0.9 to 11 million T cells, gave rise to 500,000 or so cDNA molecules. One entry per CDR3 protein results from TCRdb running MiXCR on the PCR reads. This sample has 380,000 or so distinct CDR3 sequences, with around 33% found just once. The chain employs TRBV29-1 and TRBJ2-2; D possibly uses TRBD1 or TRBD2 (5 bases each). This clonotype was sampled from a girl aged 5 to 17 with multiple sclerosis. Sequences were obtained from blood. CDR3 amino acids: CSVAGTPFTGELFF. The CDR3 DNA reads TGCAGCGTCGCCGGGACCCCATTCACCGGGGAGCTGTTTTTT.